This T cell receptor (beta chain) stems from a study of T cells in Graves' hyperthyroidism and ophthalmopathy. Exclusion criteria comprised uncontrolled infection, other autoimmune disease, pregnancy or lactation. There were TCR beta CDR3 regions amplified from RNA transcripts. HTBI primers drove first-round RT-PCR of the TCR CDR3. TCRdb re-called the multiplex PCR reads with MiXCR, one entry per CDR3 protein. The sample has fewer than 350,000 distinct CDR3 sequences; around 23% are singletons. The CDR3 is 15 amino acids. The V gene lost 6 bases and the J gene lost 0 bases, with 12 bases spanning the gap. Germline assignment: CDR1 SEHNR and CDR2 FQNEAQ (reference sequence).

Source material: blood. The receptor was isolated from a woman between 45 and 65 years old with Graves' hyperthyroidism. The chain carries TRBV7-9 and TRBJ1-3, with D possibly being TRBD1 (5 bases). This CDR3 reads CASRGTGSSGNTIYF. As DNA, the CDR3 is TGTGCCAGCAGGGGGACGGGGAGCTCTGGAAACACCATATATTTT. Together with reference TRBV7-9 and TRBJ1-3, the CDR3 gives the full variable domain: DTGVSQNPRHKITKRGQNVTFRCDPISEHNRLYWYRQTLGQGPEFLTYFQNEAQLEKSRLLSDRFSAERPKGSFSTLEIQRTEQGDSAMYLCASRGTGSSGNTIYFGEGSWLTVV.